Shown below are 11 T cell receptor beta chains from a single sample sequenced in a study of Graves' ophthalmopathy and Graves' hyperthyroidism. TCR beta CDR3 amplification used RNA transcripts. HTBI-primed RT-PCR formed the first round, and a multiplex PCR formed the second. In TCRdb, the multiplex PCR reads were re-called with MiXCR into one record per CDR3 protein. The repertoire includes roughly 400,000 distinct CDR3 sequences, 15% to 17% of them detected once, and roughly 7% sits in the top ten. The sample comprised peripheral blood. The receptor source for this set is a woman aged 18-29 years with stable Graves' hyperthyroidism.

This clonotype was recorded many times. The chain carries TRBV11-2 and TRBJ1-3; D remains unclear. Trimming took 5 bases from V and 4 from J, leaving 12 bases between them. Germline CDR1 is SGHAT and CDR2 is FQNNGV. The CDR3 loop spans 14 amino acids. CDR3 in amino acids: CASSNLSAGNTIYF. As DNA, the CDR3 is TGTGCCAGCAGCAATCTCTCGGCGGGAAACACCATATATTTT.

Many counts were recorded for this clonotype. The chain recombines TRBV7-2 with TRBJ1-2; 10 nucleotides align to TRBD1. CDR3 length: 15 amino acids. Germline V gene lookup returns CDR1 SGHTA and CDR2 FQGNSA. V shed 5 bases, J shed 7 bases, and the junction held 10 bases outside the gene matches. CDR3 DNA sequence: TGTGCCAGCAGCCCCGCAGGACAGGGGGTAATTGGCTACACCTTC. Translated, it gives CASSPAGQGVIGYTF.

Note on this clonotype: This may come from a read error, since a much larger clone is one base off. The chain carries TRBV6-1 and TRBJ2-7; TRBD1 matches 7 bases. There are 14 residues in the CDR3. Germline V gene data show CDR1 as MNHNS and CDR2 as SASEGT. The CDR3 here is CANSPDRWNYEQYF. DNA of the CDR3: TGTGCCAACAGTCCGGACAGGTGGAACTACGAGCAGTACTTC.

This clonotype was observed many times. The chain couples TRBV6-1 to TRBJ1-1; D possibly corresponds to TRBD1 (5 bases). Trimming stripped 7 bases from V and 4 bases from J, with 19 bases between. The CDR3 covers 15 residues. Germline CDR1 MNHNS, CDR2 SASEGT. The CDR3 here is CASIGARVGTTEAFF. CDR3 coding DNA: TGTGCCAGCATAGGGGCCAGGGTGGGGACCACTGAAGCTTTCTTT.

There are many counts of this clonotype. J is TRBJ1-2 and V is TRBV24-1; TRBD1 agrees at 9 bases. V was clipped by 4 bases and J by 7 bases; unmatched bases: 12. CDR3 length: 16 residues. CDR1 and CDR2 (germline): KGHDR, SFDVKD. The CDR3 DNA follows: TGTGCCACCAGTGAGTCCGGGACAGGGAGACTAGGTGGCTACACCTTC. As protein: CATSESGTGRLGGYTF.

The V gene is TRBV19, the J gene TRBJ1-1; perhaps TRBD1 as D (6 bases). CDR1 LNHDA and CDR2 SQIVND come from the germline V gene (reference sequence). Trimming removed 6 bases at V and 0 bases at J, with 14 bases between. The CDR3 covers 15 residues. This CDR3 is CASRMTGWVNTEAFF. The DNA for the CDR3 is TGTGCCAGTAGAATGACAGGTTGGGTGAACACTGAAGCTTTCTTT. The entire variable domain, with the rest obtained from reference TRBV19 and TRBJ1-1, is as follows: DGGITQSPKYLFRKEGQNVTLSCEQNLNHDAMYWYRQDPGQGLRLIYYSQIVNDFQKGDIAEGYSVSREKKESFPLTVTSAQKNPTAFYLCASRMTGWVNTEAFFGQGTRLTVV.

This clonotype came up many times. The V gene is TRBV6-1, the J gene TRBJ1-2; 8 bases fit TRBD1. With V trimmed by 6 bases and J by 4 bases, 16 bases remained unmatched. The V gene's germline CDR1 is MNHNS and CDR2 SASEGT. The CDR3 covers 17 residues. This chain's CDR3 is CASRKYTGQGFGYGYTF. The CDR3 DNA is TGTGCCAGCAGGAAATATACCGGACAGGGCTTCGGCTATGGCTACACCTTC.

Remarks on this clonotype: A much larger clone lies a single base off, so this may be a read error. The chain is built from TRBV29-1 and TRBJ2-2; D remains unclear. The length of the CDR3 is 10 residues. V lost 5 bases and J lost 7, with 5 bases in between. From germline, CDR1 is SQVTM and CDR2 ANQGSEA. This CDR3 is CSVLFGELFF. The CDR3, as DNA: TGCAGCGTTTTGTTCGGGGAGCTGTTTTTT.

The V call is TRBV30, the J call TRBJ2-7; 8 nucleotides line up with TRBD2. The V gene end was trimmed by 2 bases and the J gene end by 7 bases; junction bases not matched to a gene: 7. The CDR3 length is 13 residues. CDR1 and CDR2 (germline): GTSNPN, SVGIG (reference sequence). In DNA form, the CDR3 reads TGTGCCTGGAGTCTAGCGGGCTTGCTGGAGCAGTACTTC. This codes for CAWSLAGLLEQYF.

This clonotype was observed once. The gene calls are TRBV2 and TRBJ1-6, with D possibly being TRBD1 (6 bases). V lost 6 bases and J lost 4, with 25 bases in between. The CDR3 loop spans 19 amino acids. Germline V gives CDR1 SNHLY, CDR2 FYNNEI. CDR3 in amino acids: CASSARAGGRPIYNSPLHF. CDR3 in DNA: TGTGCCAGCAGCGCCCGGGCGGGGGGGCGCCCTATTTATAATTCACCCCTCCACTTT.

This clonotype was seen many times. One end of the junction fails to match germline, which may point to a read error. The chain links TRBV20-1 to TRBJ2-4; D is possibly TRBD1 (6 bases). CDR1 is DFQATT and CDR2 is SNEGSKA in the germline V gene (reference sequence). This CDR3 has 13 residues. For the CDR3, the DNA is TGCAGTGCGAGGAAAGGGAAGGGGGACATTAAGTACTTC. Translating gives CSARKGKGDIKYF.